A selection of T cell receptor beta chains follows, all from one sample in a study of blood T cells in healthy people across ages. TCRdb processed the 5' RACE reads anew with MiXCR; each CDR3 protein has one entry. Counted here are just over 800,000 distinct CDR3 sequences, about 59% occurring once; the ten biggest clones make up about 27%. The material sequenced was blood. Receptors were obtained from a man between 25 and 39 years old in good health. Each CDR3 is given with its conserved first and last residue. D genes are given only for firm matches. Size tells how often a clone was seen (once, few, many) or the class of an expanded clone, and some rows leave it out.

v_gene: TRBV29-1; abundance: few; j_gene: TRBJ2-1; d_gene: TRBD2; CDR3nt: TGCAGCGTTCCACTAGCGGGGTATTCCAATGAGCAGTTCTTC; CDR3aa: CSVPLAGYSNEQFF
v_gene: TRBV2; abundance: .; j_gene: TRBJ2-5; d_gene: TRBD2; CDR3nt: TGTGCCAGCAGCGTTAGCGGGGGGGAATGGGAGACCCAGTACTTC; CDR3aa: CASSVSGGEWETQYF
v_gene: TRBV21-1; abundance: .; j_gene: TRBJ2-7; d_gene: .; CDR3nt: TGTGCCAGCAGCAAAGTATGGGGCAATACCGGCCGGGACAGCATTTACGAGCAGTACTTC; CDR3aa: CASSKVWGNTGRDSIYEQYF
v_gene: TRBV6-1; abundance: .; j_gene: TRBJ2-5; d_gene: .; CDR3nt: TGTGCCAGCATATTAACTCTGTACCAAGAGACCCAGTACTTC; CDR3aa: CASILTLYQETQYF
v_gene: TRBV25-1; abundance: .; j_gene: TRBJ2-5; d_gene: .; CDR3nt: TGTGCCAGCTTGTGGGGGGAGACCCAGTACTTC; CDR3aa: CASLWGETQYF
v_gene: TRBV18; abundance: .; j_gene: TRBJ2-7; d_gene: .; CDR3nt: TGTGCCAGCTCACCTAGTCTCGGTTTCGACTACGAGCAGTACTTC; CDR3aa: CASSPSLGFDYEQYF
v_gene: TRBV24-1; abundance: few; j_gene: TRBJ2-2; d_gene: .; CDR3nt: TGTGCCACCAGTGGGGGAACCGGGGAGCTGTTTTTT; CDR3aa: CATSGGTGELFF
v_gene: TRBV6-5; abundance: .; j_gene: TRBJ2-7; d_gene: TRBD1; CDR3nt: TGTGCCAGCAGCCCGGCCGCGGTGACAGGGTTTTCACAGTACTTC; CDR3aa: CASSPAAVTGFSQYF
v_gene: TRBV6-5; abundance: .; j_gene: TRBJ1-1; d_gene: .; CDR3nt: TGTGCCAGCAGTTACTCGATACGGGGCACTGAAGCTTTCTTT; CDR3aa: CASSYSIRGTEAFF
v_gene: TRBV4-3; abundance: .; j_gene: TRBJ2-4; d_gene: .; CDR3nt: TGCGCCAGCAGCCAAGAGTTGGGCCTAGCCAAAAACATTCAGTACTTC; CDR3aa: CASSQELGLAKNIQYF
v_gene: TRBV7-9; abundance: .; j_gene: TRBJ1-1; d_gene: TRBD1; CDR3nt: TGTGCCAGCACCTCGCTTGTAACAGGGGGCTTGAACACTGAAGCTTTCTTT; CDR3aa: CASTSLVTGGLNTEAFF
v_gene: TRBV4-2; abundance: .; j_gene: TRBJ2-7; d_gene: .; CDR3nt: TGTGCCAGCAGCCAGACCTCAGCCTACGAGCAGTACTTC; CDR3aa: CASSQTSAYEQYF
v_gene: TRBV6-5; abundance: .; j_gene: TRBJ1-2; d_gene: .; CDR3nt: TGTGCCAGCAGTTACTCCCCGTCGAATTTGGGCTACACCTTC; CDR3aa: CASSYSPSNLGYTF
v_gene: TRBV7-6; abundance: .; j_gene: TRBJ2-7; d_gene: TRBD1; CDR3nt: TGTGCCAGCAGCTCCGGGGACAGGACCTACGAGCAGTACTTC; CDR3aa: CASSSGDRTYEQYF
v_gene: TRBV7-3; abundance: .; j_gene: TRBJ2-7; d_gene: .; CDR3nt: TGTGCCAGCAGCCCCTGGACAAGAAGAGGATCCCTTTCCTACGAGCAGTACTTC; CDR3aa: CASSPWTRRGSLSYEQYF